Each of the 12 T cell receptor beta chains below was sequenced from the same sample in a study of blood T cell repertoires in COVID-19. The assay was immunoSEQ multiplex PCR, and TCRdb's table has in-frame clones only and misses some. This table has 210,000 or so clones, over 75% appearing once. The source material was PBMCs or T cells enriched from blood (not recorded which). These receptors all come from a young man with acute COVID-19.

The genes are TRBV28 and TRBJ1-4; no firm D call. This CDR3 contains 14 residues. CDR1 and CDR2 (germline): MDHEN, SYDVKM. Trimming shortened V by 3 bases and J by 0 bases, and 5 bases separated the two germline ends. CDR3 residues: CASSLTTTNEKLFF. CDR3 coding DNA: TGTGCCAGCAGTTTGACTACAACTAATGAAAAACTGTTTTTT.

The rearrangement links TRBV27 to TRBJ1-2; TRBD1 matches 9 bases. CDR3 length: 13 amino acids. CDR1 and CDR2 from the germline V gene are MNHEY and SMNVEV (reference sequence). V lost 3 bases and J lost 8; bases outside the gene matches: 4. For the CDR3, the DNA is TGTGCCAGCAGTTTGACAGGGGGGATCGGCTACACCTTC. This encodes CASSLTGGIGYTF.

The chain combines TRBV7-2 with TRBJ2-7; a weak D match, TRBD2 (5 bases). Germline V gene data show CDR1 as SGHTA and CDR2 as FQGNSA. This CDR3 has 15 amino acids. V was pared by 4 bases and J by 2 bases, with 15 bases between. The CDR3 nucleotides are TGTGCCAGCAGCTCTTCTAGCACATGGGCCTACGAGCAGTACTTC. This codes for CASSSSSTWAYEQYF.

This chain connects TRBV28 to TRBJ1-2; 7 nucleotides line up with TRBD1. The CDR3 totals 14 residues. Germline V CDR1 and CDR2: MDHEN, SYDVKM. With 2 bases clipped from V and 4 bases from J, the junction kept 4 bases outside the gene matches. The CDR3 region has the DNA TGTGCCAGCAGTTTAGCAGGGGGTCTCTATGGCTACACCTTC. Translating gives CASSLAGGLYGYTF.

This clone was detected only once. This chain joins TRBV5-6 and TRBJ2-1; D not certain. This CDR3 spans 15 amino acids. V shed 1 base and J shed 4 bases, with 12 bases lying between them. Germline values: CDR1 SGHDT, CDR2 YYEEEE. The CDR3 region has the DNA TGTGCCAGCAGCTTGTTGATACAGATTTACAATGAGCAGTTCTTC. Translated: CASSLLIQIYNEQFF.

The V call is TRBV7-2, the J call TRBJ2-1; 9 nucleotides line up with TRBD2. The CDR3 covers 16 residues. Germline V gene sequence: CDR1 SGHTA, CDR2 FQGNSA. The junction had 4 bases not matched to a gene; V was cut back by 0 bases and J by 4 bases. CDR3 protein: CASSLAGGGAYNEQFF. For the CDR3, the DNA is TGTGCCAGCAGCTTAGCAGGCGGGGGGGCATACAATGAGCAGTTCTTC.

This chain links TRBV11-2 with TRBJ2-2, with D tentatively TRBD1 (7 bases). There are 17 residues in the CDR3. The V gene lost 1 base and the J gene lost 0 bases, with 12 bases spanning the gap. Germline CDR1 reads SGHAT; CDR2 reads FQNNGV. In DNA, the CDR3 is TGTGCCAGCAGCTTAGGAGGGGGCGGGGCGAACACCGGGGAGCTGTTTTTT. The encoded protein is CASSLGGGGANTGELFF.

The J gene is TRBJ2-1, the V gene TRBV9; TRBD2 aligns across 7 bases. With 0 bases clipped from V and 2 bases from J, the junction kept 2 bases outside the gene matches. The CDR3 consists of 15 residues. Germline values: CDR1 SGDLS, CDR2 YYNGEE. CDR3 bases: TGTGCCAGCAGCGTAGGCAGCGGGGCCTACAATGAGCAGTTCTTC. It specifies CASSVGSGAYNEQFF.

The V call is TRBV7-9, the J call TRBJ2-1, with D tentatively TRBD2 (5 bases). V lost 5 bases, J lost 0 bases, and 11 bases lay in between. The CDR3 is 15 amino acids. Looked up from germline, CDR1 is SEHNR and CDR2 is FQNEAQ (reference sequence). The chain's CDR3 is CASSETGSSYNEQFF. For the CDR3, the DNA is TGTGCCAGCAGCGAGACGGGGAGCTCCTACAATGAGCAGTTCTTC. Filled out from reference TRBV7-9 and TRBJ2-1, the complete variable domain reads DTGVSQNPRHKITKRGQNVTFRCDPISEHNRLYWYRQTLGQGPEFLTYFQNEAQLEKSRLLSDRFSAERPKGSFSTLEIQRTEQGDSAMYLCASSETGSSYNEQFFGPGTRLTVL.

V gene TRBV27 combines with J gene TRBJ2-7; TRBD1 might be the D (6 bases). The V end lost 2 bases, the J end lost 2 bases, and 19 bases lay between the germline ends. Germline V gene sequence: CDR1 MNHEY, CDR2 SMNVEV (reference sequence). This CDR3 has 17 amino acids. CDR3: CASSLNFADRRPYEQYF. For the CDR3, the DNA is TGTGCCAGCAGTTTAAATTTTGCTGACAGGCGCCCCTACGAGCAGTACTTC.

The chain carries TRBV27 and TRBJ1-1; no clear D. The CDR3 totals 13 residues. Germline V lookup: CDR1 MNHEY, CDR2 SMNVEV (reference sequence). With 8 bases removed from V and 6 bases from J, the gap between germline ends came to 16 bases. CDR3 DNA: TGTGCCAGCGCCATGGTAGTGGGCGCTGAAGCTTTCTTT. Encoded protein: CASAMVVGAEAFF.

The CDR3 loop is CASGGGFFGKLFF. The CDR3 DNA reads as TGTGCCAGTGGGGGAGGGTTCTTTGGAAAACTGTTTTTT. V gene TRBV28 combines with J gene TRBJ1-4; tentative D call: TRBD1 (5 bases). Trimming shortened V by 9 bases and J by 10 bases, and 18 bases separated the two germline ends. Germline CDR1 reads MDHEN; CDR2 reads SYDVKM. CDR3 size: 13 residues.